Following are 31 T cell receptor beta chains from one sample sequenced in a study of shared clonotypes between healthy human individuals. This table comes from immunoSEQ multiplex PCR, and its TCRdb copy is limited to in-frame clones, with some not included. The sample consists of about 460,000 clones, 70% to 80% of them appearing once. Sequenced input: PBMCs. All receptors come from a woman between 35 and 50 years old in good health. Some clones in this sample may be carry-over from other donors' samples.

V gene TRBV19 combines with J gene TRBJ2-3; 11 positions match TRBD2. From germline, CDR1 is LNHDA and CDR2 SQIVND (reference sequence). V gave up 5 bases and J gave up 0 bases; unmatched junction bases: 1. The CDR3 has 15 residues. In nucleotides, the CDR3 is TGTGCCAGTAGTCGGACTAGCGGGAGCACAGATACGCAGTATTTT. This sequence encodes CASSRTSGSTDTQYF.

The chain combines TRBV10-3 with TRBJ2-5, with 15 bases identical to TRBD2. Germline CDR1 ENHRY, CDR2 SYGVKD. CDR3 length: 17 amino acids. The V segment lost 2 bases and the J segment 5 bases; nucleotides outside the gene matches: 6. Here the CDR3 DNA reads TGTGCCATCAGTGAGGGACTAGCGGGAGGGAAGATCGAGACCCAGTACTTC. It specifies CAISEGLAGGKIETQYF.

This clone came up once. This sample also contains other DNA sequences that code for the same CDR3. This sequence joins TRBV5-1 and TRBJ1-1; 11 bases are a match to TRBD1. The CDR3 loop spans 15 amino acids. The V and J ends lost 0 bases and 5 bases, in that order; junction bases with no gene match: 3. The V gene's germline CDR1 is SGHRS and CDR2 YFSETQ. The CDR3 loop is CASSLAGTGGTEAFF. CDR3 sequence (DNA): TGCGCCAGCAGCTTGGCCGGGACAGGGGGGACTGAAGCTTTCTTT.

Remarks on this clone: This sequence may be a read error, since a much larger clone differs from it by one base. The same CDR3 arises from other DNA sequences in this sample as well. V is TRBV7-9 and J is TRBJ2-7; perhaps TRBD1 as D (5 bases). CDR1 and CDR2 from the germline V gene are SEHNR and FQNEAQ (reference sequence). The CDR3 is 15 residues long. Trimming removed 3 bases from V and 0 bases from J, with 12 bases in between. In DNA form, the CDR3 reads TGTGCCAGCAGCTTGGGGCTATCATACTCCTACGAGCAGTACTTC. This encodes CASSLGLSYSYEQYF.

The V and J genes are TRBV30 and TRBJ2-3, with D possibly being TRBD2 (5 bases). This CDR3 has 15 amino acids. CDR1 is GTSNPN, CDR2 SVGIG, per germline (reference sequence). V was shortened by 5 bases and J by 0 bases, with 15 bases between the two germline ends. In DNA form, the CDR3 reads TGTGCCTGGGACACCGGGGTCCATAGCACAGATACGCAGTATTTT. It translates to CAWDTGVHSTDTQYF.

V and J are TRBV27 and TRBJ2-7, with 12 bases lining up with TRBD2. Germline CDR1 and CDR2: MNHEY and SMNVEV (reference sequence). This CDR3 spans 13 amino acids. V gave up 6 bases and J gave up 6 bases; unmatched junction bases: 3. This chain's CDR3 is CASRLLAGGEQYF. The CDR3 DNA reads TGTGCCAGCAGGCTACTAGCGGGGGGCGAGCAGTACTTC.

The chain combines TRBV7-8 with TRBJ2-2; D remains ambiguous. V was pared by 5 bases and J by 5 bases, with 9 bases between. Germline lookup yields CDR1 SGHVS and CDR2 FQNEAQ. CDR3 length equals 13 residues. The CDR3 DNA reads TGTGCCAGCAGCCGCTGGGAAACCGGGGAGCTGTTTTTT. It encodes CASSRWETGELFF.

The sample holds a few counts of this clone. The chain combines TRBV21-1 with TRBJ1-4. TRBV21-1 is annotated as a pseudogene. This CDR3 region has 17 residues. The CDR3 spells CASSPKTNSATNEKLFF. CDR3 nucleotide sequence: TGTGCCAGCAGCCCTAAGACAAACAGCGCAACTAATGAAAAACTGTTTTTT.

This chain links TRBV19 with TRBJ1-5; D is ambiguous. The CDR3 contains 12 residues. Germline V gene data show CDR1 as LNHDA and CDR2 as SQIVND (reference sequence). Trimming removed 5 bases from V and 10 bases from J, with 12 bases in between. This CDR3 is CASSYPQAPQHF. In DNA form, the CDR3 reads TGTGCCAGTAGTTACCCGCAGGCACCCCAGCATTTT.

This clone is a singleton in its sample. This chain links TRBV5-1 with TRBJ2-7; TRBD2 agrees at 9 bases. The CDR3 sequence is 15 residues long. The germline V gene has CDR1 SGHRS and CDR2 YFSETQ. Unmatched junction bases numbered 10, after V lost 4 bases and J lost 5 bases. CDR3 loop: CASSPSGTVVNEQYF. In DNA, the CDR3 is TGCGCCAGCAGCCCTAGCGGGACGGTAGTTAACGAGCAGTACTTC. Supplemented by reference TRBV5-1 and TRBJ2-7, the full variable domain reads KAGVTQTPRYLIKTRGQQVTLSCSPISGHRSVSWYQQTPGQGLQFLFEYFSETQRNKGNFPGRFSGRQFSNSRSEMNVSTLELGDSALYLCASSPSGTVVNEQYFGPGTRLTVT.

The J gene is TRBJ2-7, the V gene TRBV25-1; 10 positions agree with TRBD2. CDR3 length: 14 residues. Germline assignment: CDR1 MGHDK and CDR2 SYGVNS. V gave up 7 bases and J gave up 5 bases; unmatched junction bases: 8. In DNA form, the CDR3 reads TGTGCCAGCACCCGAGCGGGAGGGCCTGACGAGCAGTACTTC. This encodes CASTRAGGPDEQYF.

This chain uses TRBV19 with TRBJ2-7, with 8 positions matching TRBD2. The CDR3 runs 13 residues. The trim removed 4 bases at V and 3 bases at J, leaving 2 bases unmatched. Per the germline V gene, CDR1 is LNHDA and CDR2 is SQIVND (reference sequence). The CDR3: CASSSSGIYEQYF. The DNA of the CDR3 is TGTGCCAGTAGTAGTAGCGGGATCTACGAGCAGTACTTC. The whole variable domain, filled in from reference TRBV19 and TRBJ2-7, reads DGGITQSPKYLFRKEGQNVTLSCEQNLNHDAMYWYRQDPGQGLRLIYYSQIVNDFQKGDIAEGYSVSREKKESFPLTVTSAQKNPTAFYLCASSSSGIYEQYFGPGTRLTVT.

This clone was recorded only once. The chain couples TRBV7-8 to TRBJ2-1; D is undetermined. V dropped 2 bases and J dropped 5 bases, with 13 bases sitting between them. The CDR3 is 15 amino acids. Germline CDR1 is SGHVS and CDR2 is FQNEAQ. The CDR3 reads CASSLSGLAHNEQFF. CDR3 in DNA: TGTGCCAGCAGCTTATCGGGTTTGGCCCACAATGAGCAGTTCTTC. Using reference TRBV7-8 and TRBJ2-1 for the parts outside the CDR3, the full variable domain is GAGVSQSPRYKVAKRGQDVALRCDPISGHVSLFWYQQALGQGPEFLTYFQNEAQLDKSGLPSDRFFAERPEGSVSTLKIQRTQQEDSAVYLCASSLSGLAHNEQFFGPGTRLTVL.

In DNA form, the CDR3 reads TGTGCCAGCTCACCACGGCGGGAGCCCCCCAACAATGAGCAGTTCTTC. Protein sequence: CASSPRREPPNNEQFF. The chain uses TRBV18 and TRBJ2-1; 7 nucleotides agree with TRBD2. V trimming: 1 base; J trimming: 5 bases; junction bases outside the gene matches: 8. CDR3 size: 16 residues. The germline V gene encodes CDR1 KGHSH and CDR2 LQKENI.

V gene TRBV13 combines with J gene TRBJ2-1; D gene ambiguous. The CDR3 is 14 residues long. Trimming cost V 5 bases and J 9 bases, with 17 bases left between them. Looked up from germline, CDR1 is PRHDT and CDR2 is FYEKMQ (reference sequence). The CDR3 DNA sequence: TGTGCCAGCAGCCTCCTTTGGGGAACGTCTGAGCAGTTCTTC. It yields the protein CASSLLWGTSEQFF.

The genes are TRBV19 and TRBJ1-5, with D tentatively TRBD1 (6 bases). Germline values: CDR1 LNHDA, CDR2 SQIVND (reference sequence). The ends were cut back, 3 bases at V and 9 bases at J, with 15 bases in the middle. This CDR3 is 14 amino acids long. The CDR3 sequence is CASSILTGPRPQHF. In DNA form, the CDR3 reads TGTGCCAGTAGTATTCTGACAGGCCCTAGGCCCCAGCATTTT.

The chain carries TRBV28 and TRBJ1-3; D is possibly TRBD1 (5 bases). The V and J ends lost 4 bases and 1 base respectively, with 11 bases between them. Germline V gene sequence: CDR1 MDHEN, CDR2 SYDVKM. CDR3 length: 15 amino acids. CDR3 DNA: TGTGCCAGCAGTTCCGTGGGGACTTCTGGAAACACCATATATTTT. This sequence encodes CASSSVGTSGNTIYF.

This clone was counted many times. V is TRBV7-8 and J is TRBJ2-7, with D perhaps given as TRBD1 or TRBD2 (6 bases each). V was clipped by 3 bases and J by 0 bases, with 12 bases between them. Germline V CDR1 and CDR2: SGHVS, FQNEAQ. The CDR3 is 15 residues long. The CDR3 loop is CASSFRGHSSYEQYF. The DNA for the CDR3 is TGTGCCAGCAGCTTCCGGGGGCACAGCTCCTACGAGCAGTACTTC. Together with reference TRBV7-8 and TRBJ2-7, the CDR3 gives the full variable domain: GAGVSQSPRYKVAKRGQDVALRCDPISGHVSLFWYQQALGQGPEFLTYFQNEAQLDKSGLPSDRFFAERPEGSVSTLKIQRTQQEDSAVYLCASSFRGHSSYEQYFGPGTRLTVT.

The V and J genes are TRBV6-6 and TRBJ2-1; 9 nucleotides agree with TRBD1. CDR1 is MNHNY and CDR2 is SVGAGI in the germline V gene (reference sequence). Germline trimming cut 0 bases from V and 12 bases from J; bases unmatched to any gene: 12. The CDR3 is made up of 16 amino acids. CDR3 sequence: CASSYSERTGDGVQFF. CDR3 sequence (DNA): TGTGCCAGCAGTTACTCCGAGAGGACAGGGGACGGGGTGCAGTTCTTC.

The rearrangement links TRBV5-4 to TRBJ2-1; 14 nucleotides line up with TRBD2. The CDR3 extends over 15 amino acids. CDR1 and CDR2 (germline): SGHNT, YYREEE (reference sequence). The V and J ends lost 5 bases and 9 bases, in that order; junction bases with no gene match: 7. Here the CDR3 reads CASSLGLAGVREQFF. CDR3 nucleotides: TGTGCCAGCAGTCTGGGACTAGCGGGAGTCCGTGAGCAGTTCTTC.

The gene calls are TRBV19 and TRBJ1-1; D is undetermined. Trimming removed 5 bases from V and 8 bases from J, with 21 bases in between. CDR3 length: 15 residues. Per germline, CDR1 LNHDA and CDR2 SQIVND (reference sequence). The CDR3 DNA follows: TGTGCCAGTAGTCCCGAAGGTAACTTTCCGGGAGAAGCTTTCTTT. This translates into CASSPEGNFPGEAFF.

The rearrangement links TRBV6-5 to TRBJ1-2, with unresolved D. This CDR3 comprises 13 residues. V was clipped by 0 bases and J by 4 bases, with 6 bases between them. CDR1 and CDR2 from the germline V gene are MNHEY and SVGAGI. The CDR3 sequence: CASSYSIFYGYTF. CDR3 DNA sequence: TGTGCCAGCAGTTACTCGATATTCTATGGCTACACCTTC.

The chain carries TRBV9 and TRBJ2-3, with 8 bases that match TRBD2. Germline lookup yields CDR1 SGDLS and CDR2 YYNGEE. Trimming removed 0 bases from V and 5 bases from J; junction bases left unmatched: 5. This CDR3 contains 15 residues. The CDR3 protein is CASSVGGLAGDTQYF. The CDR3 DNA follows: TGTGCCAGCAGCGTAGGAGGTCTAGCGGGAGATACGCAGTATTTT.

Note on this clone: A much more abundant neighbour one base away suggests this may be a read error. Other DNA sequences in the same sample also yield this CDR3. The chain joins TRBV15 to TRBJ2-5, with D perhaps TRBD2 (5 bases). Germline lookup yields CDR1 LNHNV and CDR2 YYDKDF (reference sequence). The CDR3 is 15 amino acids. CDR3 sequence reads: CATSRGIGDQETQYF. The CDR3 nucleotides read TGCGCCACCAGCAGAGGGATCGGGGACCAAGAGACCCAGTACTTC.

The chain joins TRBV15 to TRBJ2-1, with D possibly TRBD2 on 6 matching bases. The ends were cut back, 1 base at V and 5 bases at J, with 15 bases in the middle. This CDR3 has 16 amino acids. The V gene's germline CDR1 is LNHNV and CDR2 YYDKDF (reference sequence). Written as DNA, the CDR3 is TGTGCCACCAGCAGAGTTACCGGGAGAACAAACAATGAGCAGTTCTTC. It yields the protein CATSRVTGRTNNEQFF.

The J gene is TRBJ1-5, the V gene TRBV4-1; no clear D. This CDR3 contains 17 residues. V lost 0 bases to trimming and J lost 0 bases, with 12 bases between them. CDR1 is MGHRA, CDR2 YSYEKL, per germline. CDR3 protein: CASSQEPTLYSNQPQHF. The CDR3 DNA sequence: TGCGCCAGCAGCCAAGAACCGACACTCTATAGCAATCAGCCCCAGCATTTT.

This clone was seen a few times. The rearrangement joins TRBV19 to TRBJ2-1, with 13 positions matching TRBD2. The CDR3 length is 15 residues. The V and J ends lost 6 bases and 9 bases, in that order; junction bases with no gene match: 8. In germline, CDR1 is LNHDA, CDR2 SQIVND (reference sequence). CDR3 amino acids: CASSTGLAGVVEQFF. The CDR3 DNA is TGTGCCAGTAGCACTGGACTAGCGGGAGTCGTTGAGCAGTTCTTC.

As regards this clone: The junction differs from germline at one of its ends, possibly a read error. The chain links TRBV19 to TRBJ2-7; 12 bases map to TRBD2. Germline V CDR1 and CDR2: LNHDA, SQIVND (reference sequence). There are 15 residues in the CDR3. The CDR3 nucleotides read TGCGCCAGCCGACTAGCGGGAGTCCCGGGGTACGAGCAGTACTTC. It specifies CASRLAGVPGYEQYF.

The chain employs TRBV18 and TRBJ1-2; the match to TRBD1 covers 8 bases. V gave up 1 base and J gave up 3 bases; unmatched junction bases: 4. The CDR3 loop spans 15 amino acids. The germline gives CDR1 KGHSH, CDR2 LQKENI. CDR3 residues: CASSPRPGQDYGYTF. In DNA, the CDR3 is TGTGCCAGCTCACCACGGCCGGGACAGGACTATGGCTACACCTTC. Using reference TRBV18 and TRBJ1-2 for the parts outside the CDR3, the full variable domain is NAGVMQNPRHLVRRRGQEARLRCSPMKGHSHVYWYRQLPEEGLKFMVYLQKENIIDESGMPKERFSAEFPKEGPSILRIQQVVRGDSAAYFCASSPRPGQDYGYTFGSGTRLTVV.

The chain uses TRBV5-1 and TRBJ2-5; D is perhaps TRBD1 (6 bases). The J call could be wrong; TRBJ2-7 is a better fit for the DNA end. The CDR3 runs to 12 residues. Germline lookup yields CDR1 SGHRS and CDR2 YFSETQ. This CDR3 reads CASSSQGSEQYF. DNA for the CDR3: TGCGCCAGCAGCTCCCAGGGGTCCGAGCAGTACTTC.

The rearrangement joins TRBV11-2 to TRBJ1-2, with D perhaps TRBD1 (5 bases). This CDR3 is built from 13 residues. V lost 5 bases to trimming and J lost 2 bases, with 9 bases between them. CDR1 is SGHAT, CDR2 FQNNGV, per germline. CDR3: CASSQAGNYGYTF. CDR3 bases: TGTGCCAGCAGCCAAGCAGGGAACTATGGCTACACCTTC.